This TCR beta chain was recorded in a study of shared clonotypes between healthy human individuals. This CDR3 has 15 residues. The ends lost 5 bases at V and 7 bases at J; junction bases unmatched: 13. Germline V gene sequence: CDR1 MDHEN, CDR2 SYDVKM. Overall study results and limits: Naive subsets typically showed greater estimated richness than memory subsets.

A remark on this clone: The target antigen is unknown.

The method was immunoSEQ multiplex PCR; TCRdb's version includes in-frame clones alone and lacks a portion of them. Of 500,000 or so clones in the sample, roughly 95% were seen once. The chain joins TRBV28 to TRBJ2-7, with 8 nucleotides matching TRBD2. The material sequenced was naive CD4+ T cells sorted from blood. Subset denoted: CD45RA+ positively selected. This TCR derives from a woman aged 25-40 years in good health. The CDR3, as DNA: TGTGCCAGCAGTCTCCGACTAGCGCTGGACGGGGAGCAGTACTTC. Translating it yields CASSLRLALDGEQYF.